Listed here are 10 T cell receptor beta chains from one sample, sequenced in a study of T cell clonotyping in hematopoietic cell transplantation. Some clones are missing from TCRdb's copy, which holds only in-frame ones; the method was immunoSEQ multiplex PCR. Here the sample spans more than 15,000 clones, about nine tenths being singletons. The sequencing sample was made of peripheral blood mononuclear cells. The receptors were sampled from a man aged 45-65 years in good health. Some clones in this sample may be carry-over from other donors' samples.

The J gene is TRBJ1-5, the V gene TRBV6-5; tentatively, D is TRBD1 (6 bases). The CDR3 totals 13 residues. Germline V gene data show CDR1 as MNHEY and CDR2 as SVGAGI. V lost 7 bases and J lost 4, with 11 bases in between. The CDR3 nucleotides are TGTGCCAGCAACAAAGGACAGAATCAGCCCCAGCATTTT. This codes for CASNKGQNQPQHF.

The rearrangement links TRBV7-3 to TRBJ1-2; tentatively, D is TRBD1 (6 bases). The V gene's germline CDR1 is SGHTA and CDR2 FQGTGA. The CDR3 consists of 13 residues. The germline V and J ends were trimmed by 8 bases and 3 bases, with 13 bases remaining between them. Written as DNA, the CDR3 is TGTGCCAGCTCACGAGGGGGGGACTATGGCTACACCTTC. Residues: CASSRGGDYGYTF. Supplemented by reference TRBV7-3 and TRBJ1-2, the full variable domain reads GAGVSQTPSNKVTEKGKYVELRCDPISGHTALYWYRQSLGQGPEFLIYFQGTGAADDSGLPNDRFFAVRPEGSVSTLKIQRTERGDSAVYLCASSRGGDYGYTFGSGTRLTVV.

V usage is TRBV28 and J usage is TRBJ1-2, with D perhaps matching TRBD1 (6 bases). CDR1 and CDR2 from the germline V gene are MDHEN and SYDVKM. The CDR3 sequence is 15 residues long. V lost 4 bases and J lost 4, with 16 bases in between. CDR3 residues: CASSSGGGRVYGYTF. CDR3 bases: TGTGCCAGCAGTTCCGGAGGGGGGCGAGTCTATGGCTACACCTTC.

The J gene is TRBJ2-7, the V gene TRBV6-6; tentative D call: TRBD1 (6 bases). V lost 2 bases and J lost 1, with 6 bases in between. The germline gives CDR1 MNHNY, CDR2 SVGAGI (reference sequence). The CDR3 is 13 amino acids. As DNA, the CDR3 is TGTGCCAGCAGTTACGGGACATCCTACGAGCAGTACTTC. Protein product: CASSYGTSYEQYF.

V gene TRBV19 combines with J gene TRBJ2-2, with TRBD1 matching 8 bases. This CDR3 comprises 14 residues. Germline CDR1 and CDR2: LNHDA and SQIVND (reference sequence). The V and J ends lost 8 bases and 4 bases, in that order; junction bases with no gene match: 6. The CDR3 here is CASRQGMITGELFF. The CDR3 DNA follows: TGTGCCAGTCGACAGGGGATGATCACCGGGGAGCTGTTTTTT.

The chain combines TRBV5-1 with TRBJ2-1, with 8 nucleotides matching TRBD2. CDR3 length: 15 residues. CDR1 and CDR2 (germline): SGHRS, YFSETQ. The trim removed 2 bases at V and 2 bases at J, leaving 3 bases unmatched. The CDR3 here is CASSFFSGAYNEQFF. CDR3 sequence (DNA): TGCGCCAGCAGCTTTTTTAGCGGGGCCTACAATGAGCAGTTCTTC.

The J gene is TRBJ2-5, the V gene TRBV6-5, with a weak D call TRBD2 (5 bases). Germline V CDR1 and CDR2: MNHEY, SVGAGI. The CDR3 spans 13 residues. V lost 6 bases to trimming and J lost 5 bases, with 13 bases between them. In DNA, the CDR3 is TGTGCCAGCAGCAGGACTCGCGTGGAGACCCAGTACTTC. Translation gives CASSRTRVETQYF.

This clone was picked up one time. The chain employs TRBV7-9 and TRBJ2-3; D perhaps matches TRBD2 (6 bases). The V end was cut by 5 bases, the J end by 2 bases, with 14 bases between. Germline V gene sequence: CDR1 SEHNR, CDR2 FQNEAQ (reference sequence). The CDR3 sequence is 15 residues long. CDR3 DNA: TGTGCCAGCAGCACAGGTAGCGGCGTCACAGATACGCAGTATTTT. Translated: CASSTGSGVTDTQYF.

V gene TRBV5-7 combines with J gene TRBJ1-1; D unresolved. Being an ORF, TRBV5-7 has a function that is uncertain. V lost 2 bases, J lost 3 bases, and 14 bases lay in between. There are 15 residues in the CDR3. CDR3 nucleotides: TGTGCCAGCAGCTTCGGTCGCAAGGAATACACTGAAGCTTTCTTT. Its translation is CASSFGRKEYTEAFF.

This chain joins TRBV28 and TRBJ2-5; weak D call: TRBD1 (5 bases). With 2 bases removed from V and 5 bases from J, the gap between germline ends came to 12 bases. The CDR3 totals 14 residues. The germline gives CDR1 MDHEN, CDR2 SYDVKM. This chain's CDR3 is CASSLLSAGETQYF. The DNA of the CDR3 is TGTGCCAGCAGTTTACTGTCCGCAGGGGAGACCCAGTACTTC.